This T cell receptor (beta chain) appears in the sequencing data of a study of beta chain features in type 1 diabetes. Germline V gene data show CDR1 as SGHRS and CDR2 as YFSETQ. Trimming left V 7 bases short and J 0 bases short, with 15 bases between. The CDR3 is made up of 15 amino acids. Study-level points and caveats: Relative to healthy donors, patients appeared to have naive, central memory and Treg TCRB repertoires that were more similar. Moderately but significantly shorter TCRB CDR3s were found in Type 1 diabetes patients in all four CD4+ subsets.

What was sequenced were expressed TCRB transcripts, since all of the isolated RNA had been reverse transcribed. The repertoire was sequenced with immunoSEQ multiplex PCR; TCRdb's copy has only in-frame clones and lacks some. This sample has over 600,000 clones, with 9.5% to 15% found just once. As regards this clone: Antigen unknown.

The gene calls are TRBV5-1 and TRBJ2-3; weak D call: TRBD1 (7 bases). The clonotype comes from a man younger than 45 with type 1 diabetes. The specimen was naive CD4+ T cells from blood. The DNA for the CDR3 is TGCGCCAGCCGTCCGACAGGGACTAGCACAGATACGCAGTATTTT. Its protein is CASRPTGTSTDTQYF.